These T cell receptor beta chains were read from a single sample in a study of blood T cell repertoires in COVID-19. Sequencing used immunoSEQ multiplex PCR; TCRdb keeps in-frame clones, though not all of them. The table records about 190,000 clones, about 86% of them present only once. The sample consisted of peripheral blood. These receptors originate from a man aged 30-40 years with active or convalescent COVID-19. Both conserved end residues are part of each CDR3. A D gene is named only where the DNA matches it firmly. For some rows the clone size is stated as once, few or many, or as a class when expanded; others skip it.

CDR3 length	V gene	clone size	D gene	J gene	CDR3 protein	CDR3 DNA
15	TRBV5-1	once	TRBD1	TRBJ1-5	CASRIRTGNNQPQHF	TGCGCCAGCAGGATTAGGACAGGGAACAATCAGCCCCAGCATTTT
13	TRBV30	-	-	TRBJ1-5	CAWTDSSNQPQHF	TGTGCCTGGACGGACAGTAGCAATCAGCCCCAGCATTTT
14	TRBV9	-	-	TRBJ2-1	CASSQGGGDNEQFF	TGTGCCAGCAGCCAGGGAGGGGGGGACAATGAGCAGTTCTTC
15	TRBV11-3	-	TRBD2	TRBJ2-5	CASTPGGRDVETQYF	TGTGCCAGCACCCCCGGCGGGAGGGATGTGGAGACCCAGTACTTC
13	TRBV5-4	-	-	TRBJ1-2	CASSLERNYGYTF	TGTGCCAGCAGCTTGGAACGGAACTATGGCTACACCTTC
14	TRBV9	-	-	TRBJ2-7	CASSMGGSSYEQYF	TGTGCCAGCAGCATGGGGGGTAGCTCCTACGAGCAGTACTTC
14	TRBV4-1	-	-	TRBJ1-5	CASSQVGVYQPQHF	TGCGCCAGCAGCCAAGTGGGAGTCTATCAGCCCCAGCATTTT
15	TRBV4-3	-	-	TRBJ1-2	CASSQDRSISGGYTF	TGCGCCAGCAGCCAAGATCGGTCTATTTCGGGGGGCTACACCTTC
15	TRBV19	-	TRBD1	TRBJ1-4	CASSTLQGAGEKLFF	TGTGCCAGTAGCACCTTACAGGGGGCAGGTGAAAAACTGTTTTTT
14	TRBV5-4	once	-	TRBJ2-3	CASKGEDSTDTQYF	TGTGCCAGCAAAGGGGAGGACAGCACAGATACGCAGTATTTT
16	TRBV9	-	-	TRBJ1-3	CASSVFSSGSGNTIYF	TGTGCCAGCAGCGTTTTTTCGTCGGGCTCTGGAAACACCATATATTTT
14	TRBV7-6	once	-	TRBJ1-2	CASSGEQEGYGYTF	TGTGCCAGCAGCGGAGAGCAGGAGGGCTATGGCTACACCTTC
15	TRBV5-4	-	TRBD1	TRBJ1-1	CASSPTGASNTEAFF	TGTGCCAGCAGCCCTACAGGGGCAAGCAACACTGAAGCTTTCTTT
15	TRBV7-2	few	-	TRBJ1-2	CASSRTGGTNYGYTF	TGTGCCAGCAGTCGTACAGGAGGGACTAACTATGGCTACACCTTC
13	TRBV7-9	-	TRBD1	TRBJ1-5	CASSPQGNQPQHF	TGTGCCAGCAGTCCACAGGGGAATCAGCCCCAGCATTTT
19	TRBV11-3	-	TRBD2	TRBJ2-7	CASSQPGLAGEKDSYEQYF	TGTGCCAGCAGCCAGCCGGGACTAGCGGGGGAAAAGGACTCCTACGAGCAGTACTTC
14	TRBV4-3	-	TRBD1	TRBJ2-7	CASSHDRDAYEQYF	TGCGCCAGCAGCCATGACAGGGACGCCTACGAGCAGTACTTC
12	TRBV24-1	-	-	TRBJ2-1	CATSVGSSEQFF	TGTGCCACCAGCGTTGGGAGTTCTGAGCAGTTCTTC
14	TRBV5-1	once	TRBD1	TRBJ2-1	CASSFRTGAHEQFF	TGCGCCAGCAGCTTCCGGACAGGGGCGCATGAGCAGTTCTTC
18	TRBV19	-	TRBD2	TRBJ2-3	CASMSFLAGASSTDTQYF	TGTGCCAGTATGAGTTTCCTAGCGGGGGCCTCTAGCACAGATACGCAGTATTTT
13	TRBV10-3	-	-	TRBJ1-5	CAITTGQGQPQHF	TGTGCCATCACCACAGGGCAGGGACAGCCCCAGCATTTT
12	TRBV6-6	-	-	TRBJ2-1	CASSKLANEQFF	TGTGCCAGCAGTAAACTAGCTAATGAGCAGTTCTTC
16	TRBV11-2	once	TRBD2	TRBJ2-1	CASSLVGGSPNNEQFF	TGTGCCAGCAGCTTAGTGGGCGGGAGTCCCAACAATGAGCAGTTCTTC
12	TRBV27	-	-	TRBJ2-2	CASSSNTGELFF	TGTGCCAGCAGTTCAAACACCGGGGAGCTGTTTTTT
14	TRBV6-5	-	TRBD1	TRBJ1-2	CASIQTGGYYGYTF	TGTGCCAGCATACAGACAGGGGGCTACTATGGCTACACCTTC
15	TRBV4-3	-	TRBD1	TRBJ2-5	CASSGTGGLGKTQYF	TGCGCCAGCAGCGGGACAGGGGGGCTCGGGAAGACCCAGTACTTC
14	TRBV7-9	-	-	TRBJ1-4	CASSPGEFNEKLFF	TGTGCCAGCAGCCCCGGAGAGTTTAATGAAAAACTGTTTTTT
16	TRBV7-6	once	TRBD2	TRBJ2-1	CASSARLAGVINEQFF	TGTGCCAGCAGCGCTCGACTAGCGGGAGTGATCAATGAGCAGTTCTTC
15	TRBV6-6	-	TRBD1	TRBJ1-5	CASSYRTGGGQPQHF	TGTGCCAGCAGTTACCGTACAGGGGGAGGTCAGCCCCAGCATTTT
13	TRBV4-1	-	-	TRBJ2-3	CASSQVVRDTQYF	TGCGCCAGCAGCCAAGTGGTCAGGGATACGCAGTATTTT
15	TRBV30	-	TRBD1	TRBJ1-3	CAWSPGTGARNTIYF	TGTGCCTGGTCCCCCGGGACAGGGGCGAGAAACACCATATATTTT
15	TRBV11-2	-	TRBD1	TRBJ2-2	CASSLARGPAGELFF	TGTGCCAGCAGCTTAGCCAGGGGGCCGGCCGGGGAGCTGTTTTTT
13	TRBV5-4	-	-	TRBJ2-7	CASSSTGFYEQYF	TGTGCCAGCAGCTCCACAGGGTTCTACGAGCAGTACTTC
17	TRBV27	-	TRBD1	TRBJ1-2	CASSFDRDRVGYGGYTF	TGTGCCAGCAGTTTCGACCGGGACAGGGTAGGTTATGGAGGCTACACCTTC
14	TRBV5-8	-	TRBD1	TRBJ1-5	CASSGDRSNQPQHF	TGTGCCAGCAGCGGGGACAGAAGCAATCAGCCCCAGCATTTT
16	TRBV24-1	once	-	TRBJ2-5	CATSDLRRDSQETQYF	TGTGCCACCAGTGATTTGAGGCGGGACAGCCAAGAGACCCAGTACTTC
18	TRBV13	-	TRBD1	TRBJ2-3	CASSSWAYGTGDTDTQYF	TGTGCCAGCAGCTCCTGGGCCTACGGGACAGGTGACACAGATACGCAGTATTTT
15	TRBV5-5	-	TRBD2	TRBJ2-1	CASSLVSLSGYEQFF	TGTGCCAGCAGCTTGGTAAGCCTTAGCGGGTATGAGCAGTTCTTC
17	TRBV9	-	TRBD2	TRBJ2-3	CASSSGTSGGSTDTQYF	TGTGCCAGCAGCTCCGGGACTAGCGGAGGGAGCACAGATACGCAGTATTTT
15	TRBV7-2	-	TRBD1	TRBJ1-3	CASSLAGQGGNTIYF	TGTGCCAGCAGCTTAGCGGGACAGGGAGGAAACACCATATATTTT
16	TRBV5-1	-	-	TRBJ1-6	CASSLDRDSYNSPLHF	TGCGCCAGCAGCTTGGACAGGGACTCCTATAATTCACCCCTCCACTTT
15	TRBV5-5	-	-	TRBJ1-4	CASSFRRREVEKLFF	TGTGCCAGCAGCTTTCGGCGCAGGGAGGTAGAAAAACTGTTTTTT
13	TRBV6-5	-	TRBD1	TRBJ1-3	CATYRGNGNTIYF	TGTGCCACTTACAGGGGGAATGGAAACACCATATATTTT
17	TRBV5-1	-	TRBD1	TRBJ2-7	CASSPSTGTGIFYEQYF	TGCGCCAGCAGCCCGTCAACCGGGACAGGGATATTCTACGAGCAGTACTTC
14	TRBV29-1	-	TRBD1	TRBJ1-6	CSGRTGGTNSPLHF	TGCAGCGGTCGGACAGGGGGAACCAATTCACCCCTCCACTTT
15	TRBV28	-	TRBD1	TRBJ2-1	CASSRGGSGPNEQFF	TGTGCCAGCAGTCGAGGGGGCTCGGGGCCCAATGAGCAGTTCTTC
15	TRBV6-5	-	TRBD1	TRBJ1-1	CASSYSRQGNTEAFF	TGTGCCAGCAGTTACTCGCGACAGGGGAACACTGAAGCTTTCTTT
12	TRBV19	-	-	TRBJ1-2	CASSIGQNGYTF	TGTGCCAGTAGTATTGGGCAGAATGGCTACACCTTC
15	TRBV24-1	-	-	TRBJ2-7	CATSDPVGSPYEQYF	TGTGCCACCAGTGATCCCGTCGGGAGCCCCTACGAGCAGTACTTC
14	TRBV18	-	TRBD2	TRBJ2-5	CASSPSGREETQYF	TGTGCCAGCTCACCAAGCGGGAGGGAGGAGACCCAGTACTTC
17	TRBV11-2	-	-	TRBJ2-4	CASSFGGLLVAKNIQYF	TGTGCCAGCAGCTTTGGAGGGCTGCTGGTAGCCAAAAACATTCAGTACTTC
19	TRBV24-1	-	-	TRBJ2-5	CATSDLAGVGDYRGETQYF	TGTGCCACCAGTGATTTGGCAGGGGTCGGGGACTACCGGGGCGAGACCCAGTACTTC
13	TRBV24-1	-	-	TRBJ2-3	CATSDGLPGTQYF	TGTGCCACCAGTGACGGACTGCCGGGTACGCAGTATTTT